This T cell receptor beta chain appears in the sequencing data of a study of blood T cell repertoires in COVID-19 (TCRdb year 2020). Study-wide context: The collaborator samples originated in the United States, Italy and Spain and spanned the acute and convalescent phases of COVID-19. A de-identified subject ID, COVID-19 status, age in years and sex were almost always included in the sample metadata. Where available, HLA class I and class II types were taken from metadata supplied by the sample provider and were not determined by assay-based typing. Subjects who had been exposed to COVID-19, were actively infected with it, or had recovered from it provided the deeply sampled blood TCRbeta repertoires that made up the dataset. The repertoires were released in a freely available public database meant as a resource for research on the immune response to SARS-CoV-2. Samples came from the ongoing ImmuneRACE study (first 160 participants) plus 1,254 subjects from 6 global collaborators. The prospective study material was composed of cDNA or gDNA derived from T cells, B-cell-depleted T cells, or PBMCs.

TCRbeta CDR3 regions were amplified from genomic DNA by means of the immunoSEQ Assay, a bias-controlled multiplex PCR. As for the authors' bioinformatics: The number of nucleated cells in each sample was estimated from the amplification of reference gene primers within the assay. To quantify the absolute abundance of each unique TCRbeta CDR3 rearrangement, sequence reads were collapsed and filtered. For each sample, productive Simpson clonality was calculated by taking the square root of Simpson's diversity index across productive rearrangements. The table was pulled from immuneACCESS by TCRdb, which kept in-frame rearrangements only. Such tables lose some clones; where checked, under half of the loss comes from unresolved V genes, and the rest has no known cause. That table gives V, J and clone size, and the DNA gave D and trimming. The sample has a few hundred thousand clones on record, around 84% of them singletons. The ten largest clones add up to around 18% of the sample.

V gives up 0 bases and J gives up 12 bases, and the segment between their germline ends measures 10 bases. The germline V gene gives CDR1 as SGHDT and CDR2 as YYEEEE. From its cysteine to its phenylalanine, the CDR3 spans 12 amino acids. Only CDR3 DNA remains: 36 bases, in frame from the first base. Collaborating institutions collected whole blood in K2EDTA tubes following their own protocols. For TCRbeta analysis, collaborators shipped samples in one of three forms: frozen whole blood, isolated PBMCs, or DNA extracted from either of those sample types. General conclusions and limits of the study: The amount of clinical and demographic metadata varied by source and participant and was provided uncurated.

A note on this clone: What antigen it recognizes has not been identified. Per-nucleotide qualities are absent, and no much larger clonotype sits a single base away.

The rearrangement combines TRBV5-6 with TRBJ2-1, and possibly TRBD1, on 5 matching bases. This clonotype was obtained from a woman older than 75 with active or convalescent COVID-19. The source material was peripheral blood. This receptor has the CDR3 CASSLGQGGQFF. The DNA reads as follows: TGTGCCAGCAGCTTGGGTCAGGGTGGGCAGTTCTTC.